The 16 T cell receptor beta chains presented below share a single source sample, sequenced in a study of T cell changes during pregnancy in multiple sclerosis. The protocol was immunoSEQ multiplex PCR, while the TCRdb copy is restricted to in-frame clones and leaves out a portion. This sample has roughly 75,000 clones, with about 88% found just once. Sequencing used peripheral blood, obtained before pregnancy. These receptors were collected from a female donor with multiple sclerosis, enrolled in a pregnancy study.

This sequence joins TRBV5-4 and TRBJ1-1, with TRBD1 matching over 8 bases. V lost 4 bases to trimming and J lost 5 bases; unmatched junction nucleotides: 13. Germline CDR1 reads SGHNT; CDR2 reads YYREEE (reference sequence). This CDR3 contains 16 residues. The CDR3 loop reads CASSLWTGHQVTEAFF. The CDR3 DNA reads TGTGCCAGCAGCCTCTGGACAGGGCACCAGGTGACTGAAGCTTTCTTT. The complete variable domain, with remaining parts taken from reference TRBV5-4 and TRBJ1-1, reads ETGVTQSPTHLIKTRGQQVTLRCSSQSGHNTVSWYQQALGQGPQFIFQYYREEENGRGNFPPRFSGLQFPNYSSELNVNALELDDSALYLCASSLWTGHQVTEAFFGQGTRLTVV.

In its sample, this clone was seen once. The rearrangement uses TRBV9 and TRBJ1-2; TRBD1 might be the D (5 bases). The germline V gene encodes CDR1 SGDLS and CDR2 YYNGEE. This CDR3 is 16 amino acids long. V lost 0 bases to trimming and J lost 0 bases, with 12 bases between them. CDR3 residues: CASSVGGTGTNYGYTF. In DNA form, the CDR3 reads TGTGCCAGCAGCGTAGGAGGGACTGGGACTAACTATGGCTACACCTTC.

J is TRBJ1-2 and V is TRBV9; no clear D. Trimming pared 0 bases from V and 3 bases from J, leaving 9 bases between. Germline lookup yields CDR1 SGDLS and CDR2 YYNGEE. The CDR3 is 14 residues long. The CDR3 region has the DNA TGTGCCAGCAGCGTAGGTGGCACCTACTATGGCTACACCTTC. This translates into CASSVGGTYYGYTF.

This chain joins TRBV28 and TRBJ1-1; 8 bases match TRBD1. The CDR3 has 15 amino acids. V was clipped by 5 bases and J by 3 bases; unmatched bases: 8. The germline CDR1 and CDR2 sequences are MDHEN and SYDVKM. The CDR3: CASSEQGEVDTEAFF. Written as DNA, the CDR3 is TGTGCCAGCAGTGAACAGGGGGAGGTCGACACTGAAGCTTTCTTT.

CDR3 sequence reads: CASSHSPGEGTEAFF. Written as DNA, the CDR3 is TGCGCCAGCAGCCATTCCCCGGGGGAAGGGACTGAAGCTTTCTTT. J is TRBJ1-1 and V is TRBV4-3; a possible D gene is TRBD1 (5 bases). V was trimmed by 3 bases and J by 5 bases, leaving 16 bases between them. Germline values: CDR1 LGHNA, CDR2 YSLEER. The CDR3 has 15 residues.

CDR3 residues: CASSYRGGTGELFF. The CDR3 region has the DNA TGTGCCAGCAGTTACAGGGGGGGCACCGGGGAGCTGTTTTTT. The J gene is TRBJ2-2, the V gene TRBV6-5, with D possibly being TRBD2 (7 bases). The CDR3 is made up of 14 amino acids. Per the germline V gene, CDR1 is MNHEY and CDR2 is SVGAGI. Trimming pared 2 bases from V and 4 bases from J, leaving 8 bases between.

The V gene is TRBV10-1, the J gene TRBJ1-1; D is undetermined. This CDR3 has 13 residues. V lost 5 bases and J 2 bases, leaving 9 bases between the germline ends. The V gene's germline CDR1 is WNHNN and CDR2 SYGVQD (reference sequence). The CDR3 loop reads CASSFGGNTEAFF. CDR3 nucleotides: TGCGCCAGCAGTTTCGGAGGAAACACTGAAGCTTTCTTT.

The CDR3 here is CASTGTAETEAFF. CDR3 in DNA: TGTGCCAGCACCGGGACAGCGGAGACTGAAGCTTTCTTT. The rearrangement uses TRBV5-4 and TRBJ1-1; the match to TRBD1 covers 7 bases. Trimming took 6 bases from V and 5 from J; bases not matched to a gene: 7. Per the germline V gene, CDR1 is SGHNT and CDR2 is YYREEE (reference sequence). The CDR3 runs 13 residues.

The V call is TRBV11-3, the J call TRBJ2-5, with D perhaps TRBD2 (6 bases). The germline V gene has CDR1 SGHNT and CDR2 YENEEA. CDR3 length: 13 amino acids. V lost 5 bases to trimming and J lost 5 bases, with 12 bases between them. The chain's CDR3 is CASSRAGWETQYF. In nucleotides, the CDR3 is TGTGCCAGCAGCCGAGCGGGTTGGGAGACCCAGTACTTC.

The chain couples TRBV6-5 to TRBJ1-4, with D uncertain. CDR1 and CDR2 (germline): MNHEY, SVGAGI. V lost 4 bases and J 2 bases, leaving 11 bases between the germline ends. CDR3 length equals 15 residues. CDR3 residues: CASSSEGGTNEKLFF. The CDR3 region has the DNA TGTGCCAGCAGTTCAGAGGGAGGGACTAATGAAAAACTGTTTTTT.

The chain links TRBV5-4 to TRBJ2-7, with TRBD2 matching 9 bases. V lost 1 base to trimming and J lost 0 bases; unmatched junction nucleotides: 2. Germline lookup yields CDR1 SGHNT and CDR2 YYREEE (reference sequence). CDR3 length: 15 residues. The CDR3 region is CASSLSSGSSYEQYF. The CDR3 DNA sequence: TGTGCCAGCAGCTTGAGTAGCGGGAGCTCCTACGAGCAGTACTTC.

This clone appeared a single time. The V gene is TRBV2, the J gene TRBJ2-7; D perhaps matches TRBD1 (5 bases). CDR1 and CDR2 from the germline V gene are SNHLY and FYNNEI. The CDR3 has 14 residues. Trimming took 7 bases from V and 3 from J, leaving 16 bases between them. The CDR3 DNA is TGTGCCAGCATTCAGGGCCAAATGTTCTACGAGCAGTACTTC. This translates into CASIQGQMFYEQYF.

CDR3 in DNA: TGCGCCAGCAGCCAAGAATCTATGGGACAGGGCTTCCTGGGGACTGAAGCTTTCTTT. Encoded protein: CASSQESMGQGFLGTEAFF. The V gene is TRBV4-3, the J gene TRBJ1-1; 9 nucleotides align to TRBD1. The CDR3 consists of 19 residues. J was trimmed by 5 bases and V by 0 bases; bases with no gene match: 16. Germline CDR1 reads LGHNA; CDR2 reads YSLEER.

This chain joins TRBV13 and TRBJ2-7; D is unresolved. V lost 3 bases to trimming and J lost 0 bases, with 6 bases between them. The CDR3 runs 13 residues. Germline CDR1 is PRHDT and CDR2 is FYEKMQ (reference sequence). CDR3 residues: CASSFPGSYEQYF. The DNA for the CDR3 is TGTGCCAGCAGCTTTCCAGGCTCCTACGAGCAGTACTTC.

J is TRBJ1-1 and V is TRBV12-5; D is possibly TRBD1 (6 bases). Germline V gene data show CDR1 as LGHNT and CDR2 as FRNRAP. The CDR3 consists of 13 residues. Trimming pared 7 bases from V and 4 bases from J, leaving 13 bases between. This CDR3 reads CASALQGSTEAFF. The DNA for the CDR3 is TGTGCTAGTGCCCTTCAGGGGAGCACTGAAGCTTTCTTT.

The genes are TRBV5-6 and TRBJ2-7; 9 nucleotides match TRBD2. V lost 1 base to trimming and J lost 4 bases; unmatched junction nucleotides: 3. From germline, CDR1 is SGHDT and CDR2 YYEEEE. This CDR3 region has 14 residues. The chain's CDR3 is CASSLTSGGYEQYF. The CDR3 nucleotides read TGTGCCAGCAGCTTGACCAGCGGGGGGTACGAGCAGTACTTC.